Following are 3 T cell receptor beta chains from one sample sequenced in a study of blood T cell repertoires in COVID-19. The data were produced by immunoSEQ multiplex PCR, yet TCRdb's version contains in-frame clones alone and is incomplete. The sample lists under 200,000 clones; 83% were seen once. The specimen was peripheral blood. These receptors were collected from an elderly woman with acute or convalescent COVID-19.

This clone was picked up a small number of times. The chain couples TRBV28 to TRBJ1-5, with 8 positions matching TRBD1. Per the germline V gene, CDR1 is MDHEN and CDR2 is SYDVKM. The length of the CDR3 is 13 residues. After removal of 8 bases from V and 9 bases from J, the junction contained 9 bases not matched to a gene. CDR3 sequence: CASLDRVIRPQHF. CDR3 coding DNA: TGTGCCAGCTTGGACAGGGTAATACGGCCCCAGCATTTT.

The J gene is TRBJ1-2, the V gene TRBV3-1 (or the pseudogene TRBV3-2), with TRBD1 as a possible D gene (6 bases). This CDR3 region has 14 residues. Looked up from germline, CDR1 is LGHDT and CDR2 is YNNKEL (reference sequence). Trimming cost V 1 base and J 7 bases, with 13 bases left between them. CDR3 coding DNA: TGTGCCAGCAGCCAAGTGCCGGGGGGGGCTGGCTACACCTTC. Translation gives CASSQVPGGAGYTF.

This chain uses TRBV4-1 with TRBJ2-7, with TRBD1 identical over 8 bases. Germline V gene sequence: CDR1 MGHRA, CDR2 YSYEKL. The CDR3 spans 15 residues. The junction had 7 bases not matched to a gene; V was cut back by 3 bases and J by 3 bases. The CDR3 DNA sequence: TGCGCCAGCAGCCAGCTATGGACAGGGCTCTACGAGCAGTACTTC. This encodes CASSQLWTGLYEQYF.